This TCR beta chain was obtained from a study of blood T cell repertoires in COVID-19. CDR3 length: 16 residues. The V gene's germline CDR1 is LNHNV and CDR2 YYDKDF (reference sequence). V shed 0 bases and J shed 2 bases, with 10 bases lying between them. Grouping used clinical history reported by participants in a survey and questionnaire. Per the study methods: By means of reference gene primer amplification, nucleated cell counts were estimated. Assay: immunoSEQ multiplex PCR; the TCRdb copy retains only in-frame clones and omits some. The D gene and trimming were derived from the DNA, and the V and J assignments and clone size from that table. The data contain approximately 470,000 clones, approximately 90% of them singletons.

The J gene is TRBJ1-4, the V gene TRBV15; D call uncertain. The sample taken for sequencing was PBMCs or T cells enriched from blood (not recorded which). This receptor was obtained from a woman in her late teens or twenties who had recovered from COVID-19. CDR3 sequence reads: CATSRDPGRTNEKLFF. The CDR3 DNA follows: TGTGCCACCAGCAGAGATCCGGGTAGGACTAATGAAAAACTGTTTTTT.